This entry lists 27 T cell receptor beta chains sequenced from one sample in a study of OX40 agonist ivuxolimab in advanced cancers. Only in-frame clones appear in the TCRdb table, and some are missing; sequencing was by immunoSEQ multiplex PCR. The sample lists around 80,000 clones; 75% to 95% were seen once. The sequenced sample was CD4+ or CD8+ T cells sorted from blood, obtained in a trial of the OX40 agonist ivuxolimab. These receptors came from an adult with an advanced solid tumor such as melanoma, head and neck, liver or kidney cancer.

V and J are TRBV29-1 and TRBJ2-5, with D maybe TRBD2 (6 bases). The end of the DNA aligns better with TRBJ2-7, so the J call may be wrong. Per the germline V gene, CDR1 is SQVTM and CDR2 is ANQGSEA. There are 13 residues in the CDR3. Written as DNA, the CDR3 is TGCAGCGTTTGGGGGGAGAACTCCTACGAGCAGTACTTC. Translating it yields CSVWGENSYEQYF.

A single count supports this clone. The V and J genes are TRBV9 and TRBJ2-3, with 14 bases matching TRBD2. The germline CDR1 and CDR2 sequences are SGDLS and YYNGEE. CDR3 length equals 18 residues. V trimming: 4 bases; J trimming: 5 bases; junction bases outside the gene matches: 12. CDR3 DNA sequence: TGTGCCAGCAGCCTCTTACCGGGACTAGCGGGAGTGAGAGATACGCAGTATTTT. As protein: CASSLLPGLAGVRDTQYF.

This rearrangement joins TRBV5-6 to TRBJ1-2, with D perhaps matching TRBD1 (5 bases). The V gene lost 0 bases and the J gene lost 0 bases, with 9 bases spanning the gap. The germline V gene encodes CDR1 SGHDT and CDR2 YYEEEE. The CDR3 sequence is 15 residues long. CDR3 sequence reads: CASSLATATNYGYTF. As DNA, the CDR3 is TGTGCCAGCAGCTTGGCGACAGCAACTAACTATGGCTACACCTTC. Complete variable domain (other parts from reference TRBV5-6 and TRBJ1-2): DAGVTQSPTHLIKTRGQQVTLRCSPKSGHDTVSWYQQALGQGPQFIFQYYEEEERQRGNFPDRFSGHQFPNYSSELNVNALLLGDSALYLCASSLATATNYGYTFGSGTRLTVV.

This sequence joins TRBV10-3 and TRBJ2-7; 7 bases map to TRBD1. The germline CDR1 and CDR2 sequences are ENHRY and SYGVKD. The CDR3 is 13 residues long. V shed 7 bases and J 2 bases; nucleotides not matched to a gene: 5. CDR3 amino acids: CAIKGQQAYEQYF. In DNA, the CDR3 is TGTGCCATCAAGGGACAGCAGGCCTACGAGCAGTACTTC.

This clone was observed a few times. The chain has TRBV11-2 and TRBJ2-7; D is undetermined. Looked up from germline, CDR1 is SGHAT and CDR2 is FQNNGV. The CDR3 covers 14 residues. V lost 5 bases and J lost 6, with 17 bases in between. The CDR3 is CASSPTSGVGEQYF. CDR3 bases: TGTGCCAGCAGCCCGACTTCCGGAGTCGGCGAGCAGTACTTC.

This clone was seen once. In DNA, the CDR3 is TGTGCCAGCAGGCTGGGGCTAGCGGGCACCTACGAGCAGTACTTC. Translating gives CASRLGLAGTYEQYF. This chain connects TRBV4-2 to TRBJ2-7; 8 nucleotides align to TRBD2. This CDR3 has 15 amino acids. Germline V gene lookup returns CDR1 LGHNA and CDR2 YNFKEQ. The ends lost 6 bases at V and 2 bases at J; junction bases unmatched: 9.

V is TRBV6-6 and J is TRBJ2-7; TRBD2 matches at 7 bases. There are 14 residues in the CDR3. Germline CDR1 reads MNHNY; CDR2 reads SVGAGI (reference sequence). J lost 0 bases, V lost 6 bases, and 5 bases had no gene match. Here the CDR3 DNA reads TGTGCCAGCAGATTGGCTAGCGGCTCCTACGAGCAGTACTTC. The encoded protein is CASRLASGSYEQYF.

The J gene is TRBJ2-7, the V gene TRBV5-1; 7 bases agree with TRBD2. Trimming took 5 bases from V and 2 from J; bases not matched to a gene: 7. Germline CDR1 SGHRS, CDR2 YFSETQ. The CDR3 extends over 14 amino acids. CDR3 sequence (DNA): TGCGCCAGCAGTATGTCTAGCGGCACCTACGAGCAGTACTTC. It is translated as CASSMSSGTYEQYF. The entire variable domain, with the rest obtained from reference TRBV5-1 and TRBJ2-7, is as follows: KAGVTQTPRYLIKTRGQQVTLSCSPISGHRSVSWYQQTPGQGLQFLFEYFSETQRNKGNFPGRFSGRQFSNSRSEMNVSTLELGDSALYLCASSMSSGTYEQYFGPGTRLTVT.

The chain recombines TRBV28 with TRBJ2-3, with 12 nucleotides matching TRBD2. The CDR3 consists of 14 residues. Germline V lookup: CDR1 MDHEN, CDR2 SYDVKM. J lost 6 bases, V lost 5 bases, and 3 bases had no gene match. This CDR3 reads CASSPSGRADTQYF. The CDR3 DNA reads as TGTGCCAGCAGTCCTAGCGGGAGGGCTGATACGCAGTATTTT.

The chain uses TRBV18 and TRBJ2-7; 10 nucleotides align to TRBD1. V shed 3 bases, J shed 6 bases, and the junction held 5 bases outside the gene matches. CDR3 size: 14 residues. CDR1 KGHSH and CDR2 LQKENI come from the germline V gene. CDR3 in DNA: TGTGCCAGCTCACCGCCGGGACAGGGGACCGAGCAGTACTTC. Its protein is CASSPPGQGTEQYF. Filled out from reference TRBV18 and TRBJ2-7, the complete variable domain reads NAGVMQNPRHLVRRRGQEARLRCSPMKGHSHVYWYRQLPEEGLKFMVYLQKENIIDESGMPKERFSAEFPKEGPSILRIQQVVRGDSAAYFCASSPPGQGTEQYFGPGTRLTVT.

CDR3: CASSSQGTHEQYF. In DNA form, the CDR3 reads TGTGCCAGCAGCTCGCAGGGGACCCACGAGCAGTACTTC. The J gene is TRBJ2-7, the V gene TRBV11-2; D perhaps matches TRBD1 (6 bases). The germline V and J ends were trimmed by 4 bases and 5 bases, with 12 bases remaining between them. Germline V gives CDR1 SGHAT, CDR2 FQNNGV. The CDR3 is 13 residues long.

This clone appeared a single time. This chain joins TRBV19 and TRBJ1-6, with unresolved D. The V gene lost 3 bases and the J gene lost 10 bases, with 13 bases spanning the gap. The CDR3 is made up of 14 amino acids. From germline, CDR1 is LNHDA and CDR2 SQIVND (reference sequence). CDR3 coding DNA: TGTGCCAGTAGTATCGGCACTGTGGCATCACCCCTCCACTTT. Translation: CASSIGTVASPLHF.

The chain uses TRBV5-1 and TRBJ2-5; TRBD2 aligns across 8 bases. V was pared by 0 bases and J by 1 base, with 5 bases of the junction left unmatched. Germline V CDR1 and CDR2: SGHRS, YFSETQ. CDR3 length: 16 residues. CDR3 bases: TGCGCCAGCAGCTTGGCCTCCACTAGCGGCCAAGAGACCCAGTACTTC. Residues: CASSLASTSGQETQYF.

The count of this clone is one. The J gene is TRBJ1-4, the V gene TRBV10-2; unclear D gene. The CDR3 has 12 amino acids. Germline CDR1 is WSHSY and CDR2 is SAAADI. The V and J ends lost 8 bases and 4 bases respectively, with 8 bases between them. DNA of the CDR3: TGCGCCAGCGGCTGGATTAATGAAAAACTGTTTTTT. This codes for CASGWINEKLFF.

The chain combines TRBV19 with TRBJ2-1, with 7 bases identical to TRBD2. The junction had 1 base not matched to a gene; V was cut back by 1 base and J by 7 bases. The V gene's germline CDR1 is LNHDA and CDR2 SQIVND (reference sequence). The CDR3 is 13 amino acids. The DNA of the CDR3 is TGTGCCAGTAGTATAGTCGGGAGGAATGAGCAGTTCTTC. As protein: CASSIVGRNEQFF.

This chain connects TRBV5-6 to TRBJ1-5; D is ambiguous. CDR3 length: 14 residues. Trimming left V 1 base short and J 0 bases short, with 5 bases between. Looked up from germline, CDR1 is SGHDT and CDR2 is YYEEEE. The CDR3 sequence is CASSLYNSNQPQHF. The CDR3 DNA sequence: TGTGCCAGCAGCTTGTATAATAGCAATCAGCCCCAGCATTTT.

In its sample, this clone was seen once. The chain employs TRBV28 and TRBJ2-2, with TRBD2 identical over 10 bases. Losses at the gene ends were 7 bases for V and 4 bases for J; bases not matched to a gene: 6. The CDR3 is 15 amino acids. The germline gives CDR1 MDHEN, CDR2 SYDVKM. The CDR3 region has the DNA TGTGCCAGCACCAGCGGGAGGGCCCTCACCGGGGAGCTGTTTTTT. Translating it yields CASTSGRALTGELFF.

The chain has TRBV5-1 and TRBJ2-3; weak D call: TRBD2 (6 bases). Per germline, CDR1 SGHRS and CDR2 YFSETQ. This CDR3 is 15 amino acids long. Trimming shortened V by 0 bases and J by 8 bases, and 16 bases separated the two germline ends. The CDR3 nucleotides are TGCGCCAGCAGCTTGGAACCGGGAGAGAGTAGTACGCAGTATTTT. Amino acids: CASSLEPGESSTQYF.

The rearrangement uses TRBV30 and TRBJ1-2; weak D call: TRBD1 (6 bases). V lost 1 base to trimming and J lost 7 bases, with 10 bases between them. The CDR3 is 12 amino acids. Per the germline V gene, CDR1 is GTSNPN and CDR2 is SVGIG (reference sequence). The DNA for the CDR3 is TGTGCCTGGAGTGCATCAGGGGTTGGCTACACCTTC. Its translation: CAWSASGVGYTF.

J is TRBJ1-2 and V is TRBV6-5; 9 bases map to TRBD1. V lost 0 bases to trimming and J lost 5 bases; unmatched junction nucleotides: 4. This CDR3 contains 15 residues. Germline V gene data show CDR1 as MNHEY and CDR2 as SVGAGI. The CDR3, as DNA: TGTGCCAGCAGTTACTCGGGGGGACAGGGATATGGCTACACCTTC. Translated: CASSYSGGQGYGYTF.

The V gene is TRBV5-4, the J gene TRBJ1-2, with D tentatively TRBD1 (5 bases). The CDR3 has 15 amino acids. V gave up 0 bases and J gave up 4 bases, with 13 bases separating them. Germline CDR1 reads SGHNT; CDR2 reads YYREEE (reference sequence). The CDR3 spells CASSLVGRESYGYTF. CDR3 sequence (DNA): TGTGCCAGCAGCTTGGTAGGCAGGGAGAGCTATGGCTACACCTTC.

This chain uses TRBV4-2 with TRBJ1-3; D call uncertain. V was cut by 0 bases and J by 10 bases, with 10 bases left in between. The germline V gene encodes CDR1 LGHNA and CDR2 YNFKEQ. There are 13 residues in the CDR3. CDR3 bases: TGTGCCAGCAGCCAAGATTTATCAATGACCATATATTTT. Translated: CASSQDLSMTIYF.

The table lists this clone with a count of one. V is TRBV5-1 and J is TRBJ2-1, with 12 bases identical to TRBD2. The CDR3 has 16 amino acids. J gave up 7 bases and V 2 bases, and 7 bases lay outside the gene matches. Per germline, CDR1 SGHRS and CDR2 YFSETQ. The CDR3 DNA is TGCGCCAGCAGCTTAATGGCTAGCGGGAGGGTAAATGAGCAGTTCTTC. It specifies CASSLMASGRVNEQFF.

This rearrangement joins TRBV5-4 to TRBJ2-5, with TRBD2 identical over 8 bases. Germline loops: CDR1 SGHNT, CDR2 YYREEE (reference sequence). V shed 9 bases, J shed 5 bases, and the junction held 12 bases outside the gene matches. This CDR3 has 14 residues. The DNA for the CDR3 is TGTGCCACCTCGGGATGGAGCGGGAGTGAGACCCAGTACTTC. This translates into CATSGWSGSETQYF.

A single count supports this clone. The rearrangement links TRBV11-3 to TRBJ2-2; a possible D gene is TRBD2 (5 bases). The ends were cut back, 3 bases at V and 1 base at J, with 12 bases in the middle. Germline CDR1 reads SGHNT; CDR2 reads YENEEA. The CDR3 totals 16 residues. The CDR3 is CASSFRWEKNTGELFF. CDR3 DNA sequence: TGTGCCAGCAGCTTCAGGTGGGAGAAGAACACCGGGGAGCTGTTTTTT.

The J gene is TRBJ1-5, the V gene TRBV6-6; 8 nucleotides match TRBD1. Germline CDR1 and CDR2: MNHNY and SVGAGI (reference sequence). V dropped 7 bases and J dropped 7; count of bases not matched to a gene: 12. CDR3 length: 15 amino acids. CDR3 nucleotide sequence: TGTGCCAGCACTTTGCAACAGGGGGTTGGACAGCCCCAGCATTTT. This translates into CASTLQQGVGQPQHF.

This chain connects TRBV5-1 to TRBJ2-3; 10 bases are a match to TRBD2. The ends lost 0 bases at V and 4 bases at J; junction bases unmatched: 5. The CDR3 loop spans 16 amino acids. Germline CDR1 SGHRS, CDR2 YFSETQ. The CDR3: CASSLGASGSSDTQYF. CDR3 DNA: TGCGCCAGCAGCTTGGGGGCTAGCGGGAGTTCAGATACGCAGTATTTT.